One and the same sample provided the 5 T cell receptor beta chains below, sequenced in a study of CD8+CD57+ T cells in acquired aplastic anemia (dated by TCRdb to the late 2010s). Reads for this sample came from an Illumina HiSeq 2000. TCR beta VDJ combination and CDR3 sequence profiling used genomic DNA as the template. The public reads were reanalyzed by TCRdb: fastp trimming at Q25, MiXCR alignment, in-frame beta chains only. CDR3 protein duplicates are merged, each entry listing the most common genes and DNA. The sample includes around 170,000 distinct CDR3 sequences, with 48% observed a single time. Of the sample, over 7.5% falls within the top ten clones. Expansion of CD8+CD57+ cells had been shown by flow cytometry in the patients chosen for sequencing. Sequenced: sorted CD4+, CD8+, or CD8+CD57+ T cells (not recorded which) from PBMCs. These TCRs come from a human donor with aplastic anemia.

The table lists this clonotype with many counts. The chain links TRBV10-3 to TRBJ1-5, with D uncertain. The CDR3 is 15 residues long. Looked up from germline, CDR1 is ENHRY and CDR2 is SYGVKD. With 10 bases removed from V and 1 base from J, the gap between germline ends came to 17 bases. The CDR3, as DNA: TGTGCCACCACGCCGGGCGCGGGGAGCAATCAGCCCCAGCATTTT. Its translation: CATTPGAGSNQPQHF.

This clonotype was counted many times. V usage is TRBV19 and J usage is TRBJ1-1; maybe TRBD1 (5 bases). The CDR3 is 13 residues long. Per germline, CDR1 LNHDA and CDR2 SQIVND (reference sequence). V was clipped by 0 bases and J by 10 bases, with 12 bases between them. The chain's CDR3 is CASSIEGQGTAFF. The DNA for the CDR3 is TGTGCCAGTAGTATAGAGGGCCAGGGTACAGCTTTCTTT. Full variable domain (missing parts from reference TRBV19 and TRBJ1-1): DGGITQSPKYLFRKEGQNVTLSCEQNLNHDAMYWYRQDPGQGLRLIYYSQIVNDFQKGDIAEGYSVSREKKESFPLTVTSAQKNPTAFYLCASSIEGQGTAFFGQGTRLTVV.

The chain is built from TRBV4-2 and TRBJ2-3; no reliable D call. V was pared by 6 bases and J by 5 bases, with 9 bases between. Germline V gene lookup returns CDR1 LGHNA and CDR2 YNFKEQ. There are 12 residues in the CDR3. The CDR3 region is CASRQLGDTQYF. The CDR3 DNA sequence: TGTGCCAGCAGACAATTGGGAGATACGCAGTATTTT.

The V and J genes are TRBV29-1 and TRBJ1-5, with D tentatively TRBD1 (6 bases). Between the trimmed V and J ends, which lost 8 bases and 2 bases, there was a span of 19 bases. The CDR3 has 15 residues. In germline, CDR1 is SQVTM, CDR2 ANQGSEA. The CDR3 bases are TGCAGCCTTAGTTGGGGGGGCTTTGGCAATCAGCCCCAGCATTTT. This translates into CSLSWGGFGNQPQHF.

The V gene is TRBV20-1, the J gene TRBJ1-2; no definite D call. V lost 0 bases and J 4 bases, leaving 15 bases between the germline ends. The CDR3 sequence is 15 residues long. Germline V gene lookup returns CDR1 DFQATT and CDR2 SNEGSKA (reference sequence). For the CDR3, the DNA is TGCAGTGCTAGAGATTGGCGGAAAGACCCCTATGGCTACACCTTC. It specifies CSARDWRKDPYGYTF.